This T cell receptor (beta chain) comes out of a study of T cells in Graves' hyperthyroidism and ophthalmopathy. Amplified regions were TCR beta CDR3 sequences from RNA transcripts. First-round RT-PCR targeting the TCR CDR3 was performed with the HTBI primer set. TCRdb re-called the multiplex PCR reads through MiXCR, storing one row per CDR3 protein. The sample has hundreds of thousands of distinct CDR3 sequences, over 11% seen once; the top ten hold around 27%. In its sample, this clonotype was seen many times. The receptor was derived from a man aged 45-65 years with Graves' ophthalmopathy. Material for sequencing was blood.

As DNA, the CDR3 is TGTGCCAGCAGCCACCTTGAGGGACTAGCCGAGAATGAGCAGTTCTTC. It yields the protein CASSHLEGLAENEQFF. The rearrangement joins TRBV7-2 to TRBJ2-1, with 9 bases fitting TRBD2. Germline V lookup: CDR1 SGHTA, CDR2 FQGNSA. The CDR3 totals 16 residues. Trimming cost V 5 bases and J 7 bases; bases outside gene matches: 12.